This entry describes one T cell receptor beta chain. Its specificity is unknown. This sample was taken from a study of cytomegalovirus exposure and HLA in healthy donors. The CDR3 contains 14 residues. CDR1 is LNHNV and CDR2 is YYDKDF in the germline V gene (reference sequence). After removal of 6 bases from V and 7 bases from J, the junction contained 8 bases not matched to a gene. PCR involved 60 Vbeta and 13 Jbeta primers. In the original processing: About 11 million of tens of millions of unique TCR beta chains were shared, per a later count. Using immunoSEQ multiplex PCR, the repertoire was profiled, and TCRdb retains in-frame clones only, with some absent. V and J calls and clone size are copied from that table; D and trimming were computed from the DNA. The sample holds some 150,000 clones, roughly 80% seen once. Study-level findings and limits: In vitro assays verified that a few CMV-associated chains recognized CMV antigens specifically. Some V segments (TRBV6-2 and TRBV6-3 among them) were excluded as indistinguishable. A later analysis associated some 16,000 TCR beta sequences with HLA alleles at a 0.05 false discovery rate.

The clonotype originates from a woman in her fifties or sixties in good health and CMV-seropositive. V and J are TRBV15 and TRBJ2-7; 11 bases agree with TRBD2. Sequences were obtained from PBMCs. The CDR3 bases are TGTGCCACCAGTCATCTAGCGGGGGGATATGAGCAGTACTTC. The encoded protein is CATSHLAGGYEQYF.